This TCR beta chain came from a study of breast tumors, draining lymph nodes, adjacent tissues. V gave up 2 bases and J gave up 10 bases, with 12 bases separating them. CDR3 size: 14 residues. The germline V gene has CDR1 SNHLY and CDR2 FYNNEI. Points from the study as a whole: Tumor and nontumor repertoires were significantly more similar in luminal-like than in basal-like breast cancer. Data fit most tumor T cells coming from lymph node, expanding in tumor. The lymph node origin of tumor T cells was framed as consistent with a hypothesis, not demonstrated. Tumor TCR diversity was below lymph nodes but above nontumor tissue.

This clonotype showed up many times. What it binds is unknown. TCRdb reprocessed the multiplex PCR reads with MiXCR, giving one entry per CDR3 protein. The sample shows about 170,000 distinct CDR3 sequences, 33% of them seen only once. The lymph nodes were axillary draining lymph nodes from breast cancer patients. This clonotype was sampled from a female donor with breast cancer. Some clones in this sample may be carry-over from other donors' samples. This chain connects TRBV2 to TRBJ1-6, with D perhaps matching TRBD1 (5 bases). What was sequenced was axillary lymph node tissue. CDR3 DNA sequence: TGTGCCAGCAGTGAAACAGTGGGGGGGTCACCCCTCCACTTT. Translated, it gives CASSETVGGSPLHF.